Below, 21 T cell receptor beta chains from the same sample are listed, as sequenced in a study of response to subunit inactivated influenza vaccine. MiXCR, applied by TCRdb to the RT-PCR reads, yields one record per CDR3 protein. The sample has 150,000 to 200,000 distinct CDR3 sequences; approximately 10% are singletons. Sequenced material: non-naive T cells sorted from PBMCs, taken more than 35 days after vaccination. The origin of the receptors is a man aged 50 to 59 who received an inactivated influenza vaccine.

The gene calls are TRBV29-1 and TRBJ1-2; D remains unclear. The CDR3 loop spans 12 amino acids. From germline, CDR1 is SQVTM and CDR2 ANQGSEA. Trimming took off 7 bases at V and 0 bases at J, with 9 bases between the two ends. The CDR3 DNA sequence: TGCAGCGCCCAAGACGCTAACTATGGCTACACCTTC. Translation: CSAQDANYGYTF.

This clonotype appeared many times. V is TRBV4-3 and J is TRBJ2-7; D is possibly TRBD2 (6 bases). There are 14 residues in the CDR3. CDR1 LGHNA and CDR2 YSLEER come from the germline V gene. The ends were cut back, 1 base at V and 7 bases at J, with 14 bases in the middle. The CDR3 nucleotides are TGCGCCAGCAGCCAAGTTGCAGGCGGGGTGGAGCAGTACTTC. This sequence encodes CASSQVAGGVEQYF.

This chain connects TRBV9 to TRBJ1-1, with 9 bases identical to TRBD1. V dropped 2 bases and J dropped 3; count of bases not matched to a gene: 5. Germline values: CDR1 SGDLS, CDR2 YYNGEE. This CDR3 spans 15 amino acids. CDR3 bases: TGTGCCAGCAGCGTTGAGGGACAGGGCTACACTGAAGCTTTCTTT. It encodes CASSVEGQGYTEAFF.

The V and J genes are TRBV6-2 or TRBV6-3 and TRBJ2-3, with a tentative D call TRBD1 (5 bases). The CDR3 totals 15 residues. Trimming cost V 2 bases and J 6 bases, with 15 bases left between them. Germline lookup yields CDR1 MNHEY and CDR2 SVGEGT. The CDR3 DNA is TGTGCCAGCAGTTACACAGGACGACCCCAGGATACGCAGTATTTT. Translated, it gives CASSYTGRPQDTQYF.

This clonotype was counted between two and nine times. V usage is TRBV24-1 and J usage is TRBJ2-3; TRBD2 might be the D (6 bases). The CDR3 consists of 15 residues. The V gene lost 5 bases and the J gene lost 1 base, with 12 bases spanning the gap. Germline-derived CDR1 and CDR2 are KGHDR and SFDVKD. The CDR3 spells CATSAYWGGTDTQYF. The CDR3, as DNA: TGTGCCACCAGTGCCTATTGGGGGGGCACAGATACGCAGTATTTT.

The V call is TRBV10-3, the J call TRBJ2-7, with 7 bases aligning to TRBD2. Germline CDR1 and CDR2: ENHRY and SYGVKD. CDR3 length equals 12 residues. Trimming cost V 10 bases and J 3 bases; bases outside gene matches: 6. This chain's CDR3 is CATKTSLYEQYF. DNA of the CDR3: TGTGCCACCAAGACTAGCCTCTACGAGCAGTACTTC.

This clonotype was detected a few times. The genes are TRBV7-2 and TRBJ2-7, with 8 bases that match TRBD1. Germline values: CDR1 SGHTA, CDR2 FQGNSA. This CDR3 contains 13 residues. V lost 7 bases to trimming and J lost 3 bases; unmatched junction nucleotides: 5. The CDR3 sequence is CASTRTGIYEQYF. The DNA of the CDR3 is TGTGCCAGCACCAGGACAGGGATCTACGAGCAGTACTTC.

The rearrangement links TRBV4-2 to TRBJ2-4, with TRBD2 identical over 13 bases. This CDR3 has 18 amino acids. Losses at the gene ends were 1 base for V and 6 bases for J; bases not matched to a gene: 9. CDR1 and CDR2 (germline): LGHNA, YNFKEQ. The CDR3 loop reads CASSQGTSGRGGGNIQYF. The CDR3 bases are TGTGCCAGCAGCCAAGGGACTAGCGGGAGAGGGGGGGGAAACATTCAGTACTTC.

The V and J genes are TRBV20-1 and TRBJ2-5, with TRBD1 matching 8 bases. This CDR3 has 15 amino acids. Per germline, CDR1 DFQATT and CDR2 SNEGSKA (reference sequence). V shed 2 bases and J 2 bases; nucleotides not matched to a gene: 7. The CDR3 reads CSARSSGGGQETQYF. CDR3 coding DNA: TGCAGTGCTAGATCCTCAGGGGGCGGACAAGAGACCCAGTACTTC.

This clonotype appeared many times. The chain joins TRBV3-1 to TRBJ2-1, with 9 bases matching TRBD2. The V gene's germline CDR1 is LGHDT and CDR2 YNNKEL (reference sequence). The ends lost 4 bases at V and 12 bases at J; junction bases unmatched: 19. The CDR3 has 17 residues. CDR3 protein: CASSLVGGTSWGRVQFF. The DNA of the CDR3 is TGTGCCAGCAGCCTCGTGGGCGGGACTAGCTGGGGTCGGGTGCAGTTCTTC.

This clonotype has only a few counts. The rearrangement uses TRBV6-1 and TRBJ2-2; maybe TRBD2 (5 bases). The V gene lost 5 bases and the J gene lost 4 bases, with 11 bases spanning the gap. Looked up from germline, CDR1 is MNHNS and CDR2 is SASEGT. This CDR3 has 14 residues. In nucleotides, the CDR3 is TGTGCCAGCAGTAGGGAGTCTCGCACCGGGGAGCTGTTTTTT. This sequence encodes CASSRESRTGELFF.

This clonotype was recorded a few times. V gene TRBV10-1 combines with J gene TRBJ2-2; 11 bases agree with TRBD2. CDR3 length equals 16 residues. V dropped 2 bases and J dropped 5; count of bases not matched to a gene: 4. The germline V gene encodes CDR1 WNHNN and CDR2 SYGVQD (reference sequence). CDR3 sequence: CASSEGLAGPTGELFF. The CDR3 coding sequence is TGCGCCAGCAGTGAGGGACTAGCGGGTCCAACCGGGGAGCTGTTTTTT.

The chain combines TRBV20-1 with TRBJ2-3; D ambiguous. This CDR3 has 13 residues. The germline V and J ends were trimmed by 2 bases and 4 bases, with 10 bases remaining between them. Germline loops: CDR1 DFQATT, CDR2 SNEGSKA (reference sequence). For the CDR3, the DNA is TGCAGTGCTAGATACCTCGGGTCAGATACGCAGTATTTT. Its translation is CSARYLGSDTQYF.

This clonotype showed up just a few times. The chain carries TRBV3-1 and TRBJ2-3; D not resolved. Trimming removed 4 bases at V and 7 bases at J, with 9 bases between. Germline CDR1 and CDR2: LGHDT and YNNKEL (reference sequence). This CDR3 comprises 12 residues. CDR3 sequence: CASSLTEYTQYF. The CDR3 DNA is TGTGCCAGCAGCCTGACTGAGTATACGCAGTATTTT.

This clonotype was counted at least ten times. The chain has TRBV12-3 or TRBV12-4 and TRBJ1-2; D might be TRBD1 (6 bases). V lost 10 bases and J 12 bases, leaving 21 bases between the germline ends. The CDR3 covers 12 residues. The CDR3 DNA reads TGTGCCACAGGAACAGGGCCCATTGGTGACACCTTC. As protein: CATGTGPIGDTF.

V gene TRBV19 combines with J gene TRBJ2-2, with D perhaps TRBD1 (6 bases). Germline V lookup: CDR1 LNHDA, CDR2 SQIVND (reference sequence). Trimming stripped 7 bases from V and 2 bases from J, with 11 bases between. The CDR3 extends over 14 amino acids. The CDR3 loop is CASKFRGNTGELFF. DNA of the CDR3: TGTGCCAGTAAATTCAGGGGTAACACCGGGGAGCTGTTTTTT.

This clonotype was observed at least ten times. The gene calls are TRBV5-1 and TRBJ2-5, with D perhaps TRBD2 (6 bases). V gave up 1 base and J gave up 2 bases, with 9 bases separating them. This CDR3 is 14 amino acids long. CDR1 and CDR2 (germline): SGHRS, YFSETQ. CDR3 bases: TGCGCCAGCAGCTTGTCGGCGGGGCAAGAGACCCAGTACTTC. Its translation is CASSLSAGQETQYF.

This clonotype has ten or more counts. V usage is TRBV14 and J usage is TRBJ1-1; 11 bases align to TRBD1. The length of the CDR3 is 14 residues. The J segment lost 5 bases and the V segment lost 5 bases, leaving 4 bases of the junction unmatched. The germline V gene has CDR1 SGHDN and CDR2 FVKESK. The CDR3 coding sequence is TGTGCCAGCAGCTTCCGGGACAGGGGGACTGAAGCTTTCTTT. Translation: CASSFRDRGTEAFF.

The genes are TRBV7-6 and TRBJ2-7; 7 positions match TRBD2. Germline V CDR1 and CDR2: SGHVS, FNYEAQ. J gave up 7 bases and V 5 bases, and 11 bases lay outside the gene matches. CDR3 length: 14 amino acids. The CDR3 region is CASSPGVAGGEQYF. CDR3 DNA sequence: TGTGCCAGCAGCCCCGGGGTAGCGGGTGGGGAGCAGTACTTC.

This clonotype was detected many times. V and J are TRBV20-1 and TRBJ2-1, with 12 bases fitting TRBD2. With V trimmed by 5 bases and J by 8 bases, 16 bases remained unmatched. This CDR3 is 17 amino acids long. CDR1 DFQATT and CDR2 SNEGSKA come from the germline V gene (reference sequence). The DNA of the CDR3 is TGCAGTGCTGCACTAGCGGGGGGCTGGATAATCGGCCATGAGCAGTTCTTC. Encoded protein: CSAALAGGWIIGHEQFF.

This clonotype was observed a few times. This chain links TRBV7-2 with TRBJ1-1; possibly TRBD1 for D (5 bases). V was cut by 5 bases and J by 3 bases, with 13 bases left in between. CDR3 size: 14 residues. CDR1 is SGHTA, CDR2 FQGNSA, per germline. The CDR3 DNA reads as TGTGCCAGCAGCCCAAGGCAGGGACACACTGAAGCTTTCTTT. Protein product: CASSPRQGHTEAFF.